The rows below give T cell receptor beta chains drawn from one sample of a study of naive and memory T cell subsets. MiXCR, run by TCRdb on the UMI-ligation and nested PCR reads, gives a single entry per CDR3 protein. In the table there are roughly 36,000 distinct CDR3 sequences, around 10% of which are singletons. Sequences were derived from skin, sampled from a tuberculin skin test site. The receptor source for this set is an adult in good health. CDR3s include the opening cysteine and the closing phenylalanine or tryptophan.

V: TRBV12-3/TRBV12-4
J: TRBJ2-7
CDR3: CASTQASGIYEQYF

V: TRBV29-1
J: TRBJ2-7
CDR3: CSVRQRDEQYF

V: TRBV6-4
J: TRBJ1-1
CDR3: CASSKEENTEAFF

V: TRBV20-1
J: TRBJ1-5
CDR3: CSAISLGDSNQPQHF

V: TRBV28
J: TRBJ2-7
CDR3: CASSARLAEYYEQYF

V: TRBV18
J: TRBJ1-2
CDR3: CASSPRDSRYGYTF

V: TRBV5-1
J: TRBJ2-2
CDR3: CASSWDSYTGELFF

V: TRBV28
J: TRBJ2-1
CDR3: CASSFTSLGNEQFF

V: TRBV20-1
J: TRBJ1-3
CDR3: CSARVGYSGNTIYF

V: TRBV12-5
J: TRBJ1-1
CDR3: CASGTNDRLSEAFF

V: TRBV12-3/TRBV12-4
J: TRBJ2-7
CDR3: CASSVNRGYEQYF

V: TRBV20-1
J: TRBJ1-5
CDR3: CSASSGSAQPQHF

V: TRBV29-1
J: TRBJ2-5
CDR3: CSAEQETQYF

V: TRBV20-1
J: TRBJ1-5
CDR3: CSVKGRVDNQPQHF

V: TRBV19
J: TRBJ2-7
CDR3: CASSATQTGVEQYF

V: TRBV20-1
J: TRBJ1-4
CDR3: CSAPLDRGGLTNEKLFF

V: TRBV3-1
J: TRBJ2-7
CDR3: CASSRNMNDDGLEQYF